The 6 T cell receptor beta chains reported below all come from one sample, sequenced in a study of blood T cell repertoires in COVID-19. TCRdb's copy holds only in-frame clones and misses some; the assay was immunoSEQ multiplex PCR. This sample has 150,000 to 200,000 clones, with 75% to 90% found just once. Material for sequencing was PBMCs or T cells enriched from blood (not recorded which). The receptors shown here come from a man aged 70-80 years who had been exposed to COVID-19.

V is TRBV5-1 and J is TRBJ2-5, with 8 bases matching TRBD1. CDR3 size: 14 residues. After removal of 4 bases from V and 5 bases from J, the junction contained 7 bases not matched to a gene. Germline V gene sequence: CDR1 SGHRS, CDR2 YFSETQ. The CDR3, as DNA: TGCGCCAGCAGCCGGACAGGGTCAGGGGAGACCCAGTACTTC. Amino acid sequence: CASSRTGSGETQYF.

The V gene is TRBV3-1 (or the pseudogene TRBV3-2), the J gene TRBJ1-3, with no clear D. Trimming pared 0 bases from V and 2 bases from J, leaving 17 bases between. The germline CDR1 and CDR2 sequences are LGHDT and YNNKEL (reference sequence). The CDR3 extends over 18 amino acids. CDR3 residues: CASSQDEIAYPPGNTIYF. CDR3 sequence (DNA): TGTGCCAGCAGCCAAGATGAGATAGCCTACCCCCCTGGAAACACCATATATTTT.

The rearrangement joins TRBV7-2 to TRBJ1-3; D uncertain. The V gene's germline CDR1 is SGHTA and CDR2 FQGNSA. The CDR3 contains 16 residues. V was trimmed by 2 bases and J by 0 bases, leaving 11 bases between them. CDR3 region: CASSLLAATSGNTIYF. For the CDR3, the DNA is TGTGCCAGCAGCTTATTAGCCGCGACCTCTGGAAACACCATATATTTT.

The gene calls are TRBV7-9 and TRBJ2-5; 9 positions match TRBD1. V lost 5 bases to trimming and J lost 5 bases; unmatched junction nucleotides: 9. The CDR3 is made up of 15 amino acids. In germline, CDR1 is SEHNR, CDR2 FQNEAQ (reference sequence). CDR3 sequence reads: CASSDRTGVSETQYF. For the CDR3, the DNA is TGTGCCAGCAGCGATAGGACAGGGGTGTCTGAGACCCAGTACTTC.

The chain employs TRBV28 and TRBJ2-1; 10 bases are shared with TRBD2. V was clipped by 2 bases and J by 8 bases; unmatched bases: 12. The CDR3 extends over 17 amino acids. Germline V gene sequence: CDR1 MDHEN, CDR2 SYDVKM. CDR3 sequence reads: CASSLGAASGSRDEQFF. CDR3 nucleotides: TGTGCCAGCAGTTTAGGGGCGGCTAGCGGGAGTAGGGATGAGCAGTTCTTC. The full variable domain, its missing parts supplied by reference TRBV28 and TRBJ2-1, is DVKVTQSSRYLVKRTGEKVFLECVQDMDHENMFWYRQDPGLGLRLIYFSYDVKMKEKGDIPEGYSVSREKKERFSLILESASTNQTSMYLCASSLGAASGSRDEQFFGPGTRLTVL.

The chain employs TRBV5-1 and TRBJ2-1; TRBD1 matches 7 bases. Germline V CDR1 and CDR2: SGHRS, YFSETQ. After removal of 4 bases from V and 2 bases from J, the junction contained 6 bases not matched to a gene. The CDR3 runs to 15 residues. In DNA form, the CDR3 reads TGCGCCAGCAGCGTTACAGGGGTGACCTACAATGAGCAGTTCTTC. This sequence encodes CASSVTGVTYNEQFF.